This T cell receptor (beta chain) emerged from a study of beta chain features in type 1 diabetes. Study-wide results and limits: In type 1 diabetes patients, VDJ junctions had fewer insertions; deletions at these junctions were more frequent. People with Type 1 diabetes carried modestly yet significantly shorter TCRB CDR3s in all four CD4+ subsets.

The CDR3 consists of 16 residues. The germline V and J ends were trimmed by 5 bases and 0 bases, with 15 bases remaining between them. Germline lookup yields CDR1 SEHNR and CDR2 FQNEAQ (reference sequence). Expressed TCRB transcripts were sequenced, since all the RNA that had been isolated was reverse transcribed. The table came from immunoSEQ multiplex PCR; TCRdb's copy has only in-frame clones and leaves some out. The sample yields over 150,000 clones, about a tenth seen once. This clone was detected only a few times. The target antigen is unknown. Via CD45RO/CCR7/CD25/CD127/CD95/CD27, cells of the CD4+ naive, central memory, regulatory and stem cell-like memory subsets were sorted. Each sorted fraction was over 95% pure.

The receptor's source is a man aged 30 to 45 with type 1 diabetes. What was sequenced was central memory CD4+ T cells from blood. The gene calls are TRBV7-9 and TRBJ2-3, with a weak D call TRBD2 (6 bases). The CDR3 DNA is TGTGCCAGCAGCCCCTGGAGCGGGTCTAGCACAGATACGCAGTATTTT. It yields the protein CASSPWSGSSTDTQYF.